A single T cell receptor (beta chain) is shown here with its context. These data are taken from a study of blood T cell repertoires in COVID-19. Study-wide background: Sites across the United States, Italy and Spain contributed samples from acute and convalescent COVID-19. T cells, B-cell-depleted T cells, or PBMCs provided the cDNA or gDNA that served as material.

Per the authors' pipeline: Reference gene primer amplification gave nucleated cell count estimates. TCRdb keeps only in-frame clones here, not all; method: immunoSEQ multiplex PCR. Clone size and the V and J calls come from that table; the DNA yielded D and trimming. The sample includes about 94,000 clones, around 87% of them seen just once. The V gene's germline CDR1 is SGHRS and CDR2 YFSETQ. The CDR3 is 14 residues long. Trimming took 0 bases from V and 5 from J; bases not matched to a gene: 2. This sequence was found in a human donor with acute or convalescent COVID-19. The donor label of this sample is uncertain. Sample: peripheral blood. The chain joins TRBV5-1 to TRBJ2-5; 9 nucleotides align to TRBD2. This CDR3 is CASSLASGAETQYF. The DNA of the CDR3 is TGCGCCAGCAGCTTGGCTAGCGGGGCGGAGACCCAGTACTTC.